These T cell receptor beta chains were read from a single sample in a study of T cells in localized non-small cell lung cancer. This table comes from immunoSEQ multiplex PCR, and its TCRdb copy is limited to in-frame clones, with some not included. The sample contains 5,500 or so clones, 55% of which appear only once. The sequencing used lymph node tissue, collected before any cancer treatment. These receptors originate from a male donor older than 55 with stage I squamous cell lung carcinoma. CDR3s include the opening cysteine and the closing phenylalanine or tryptophan. The D gene is left open where the match is weak. Only part of the rows carry a size: once, few, many, or a class if the clone is expanded.

size,V,D,J,CDR3,DNA
.,TRBV28,.,TRBJ1-1,CASSSPPQSAEAFF,TGTGCCAGCAGTTCACCACCTCAAAGTGCTGAAGCTTTCTTT
once,TRBV30,.,TRBJ2-7,CAWSVAGSYEQYF,TGTGCCTGGAGTGTCGCGGGCTCCTACGAGCAGTACTTC
.,TRBV19,.,TRBJ1-1,CASSIFRDTEAFF,TGTGCCAGTAGTATTTTTAGGGACACTGAAGCTTTCTTT
.,TRBV2,.,TRBJ1-4,CASSGVNEKLFF,TGTGCCAGCAGTGGGGTTAATGAAAAACTGTTTTTT
.,TRBV19,TRBD1,TRBJ1-2,CASHDRGRLWDGGYTF,TGTGCCAGCCATGACAGGGGGCGGCTTTGGGATGGTGGCTACACCTTC
.,TRBV6-8,.,TRBJ1-4,CASSYGQPSNEKLFF,TGTGCCAGCAGTTACGGGCAGCCCTCTAATGAAAAACTGTTTTTT
.,TRBV10-1,.,TRBJ2-1,CASSESGDNEQFF,TGCGCCAGCAGTGAGTCGGGGGACAATGAGCAGTTCTTC
.,TRBV9,TRBD2,TRBJ2-7,CASSPGTSGNYEQYF,TGTGCCAGCAGCCCCGGGACTAGCGGAAACTACGAGCAGTACTTC
few,TRBV19,.,TRBJ1-2,CASSISAGLDYGYTF,TGTGCCAGTAGTATTTCAGCAGGGTTGGACTATGGCTACACCTTC
few,TRBV4-1,.,TRBJ2-7,CASSQDGTPSYEQYF,TGCGCCAGCAGCCAAGATGGGACACCCTCCTACGAGCAGTACTTC
.,TRBV2,TRBD2,TRBJ2-7,CASTLAGGVTYEQYF,TGTGCCAGCACGTTAGCGGGAGGGGTGACCTACGAGCAGTACTTC
.,TRBV19,.,TRBJ2-2,CASSIAARTGELFF,TGTGCCAGTAGTATAGCGGCACGGACCGGGGAGCTGTTTTTT
.,TRBV15,.,TRBJ2-2,CATSRDLSRANTGELFF,TGTGCCACCAGCAGAGATCTTAGCAGGGCGAACACCGGGGAGCTGTTTTTT
once,TRBV28,.,TRBJ2-3,CASSLQGGITDTQYF,TGTGCCAGCAGTTTACAGGGGGGAATCACAGATACGCAGTATTTT
few,TRBV11-3,.,TRBJ1-1,CASSLGRGTGQRTFF,TGTGCCAGCAGCTTAGGCCGTGGGACGGGGCAGCGGACTTTCTTT
.,TRBV29-1,TRBD1,TRBJ2-1,CSGYQIQGGEQFF,TGCAGCGGCTACCAAATACAGGGGGGTGAGCAGTTCTTC
.,TRBV5-1,.,TRBJ2-7,CASSHRDSNYEQYF,TGCGCCAGCAGCCACCGGGACTCGAACTACGAGCAGTACTTC
few,TRBV9,.,TRBJ2-1,CASSVGLLSYNEQFF,TGTGCCAGCAGCGTAGGACTTCTTTCCTACAATGAGCAGTTCTTC
.,TRBV10-2,TRBD1,TRBJ1-3,CASTTGQGNTIYF,TGCGCCAGCACGACGGGACAGGGAAACACCATATATTTT
.,TRBV28,.,TRBJ1-1,CASSFLGRGTEAFF,TGTGCCAGCAGTTTCCTGGGGAGGGGCACTGAAGCTTTCTTT
.,TRBV11-3,.,TRBJ1-4,CASSQVEGANEKLFF,TGTGCCAGCAGCCAAGTGGAGGGGGCTAATGAAAAACTGTTTTTT
few,TRBV9,.,TRBJ1-1,CASSVGPNTEAFF,TGTGCCAGCAGCGTCGGACCGAACACTGAAGCTTTCTTT
few,TRBV9,TRBD1,TRBJ1-3,CASSVSSGTGGLNTIYF,TGTGCCAGCAGCGTCTCCTCCGGGACAGGGGGTCTAAACACCATATATTTT
.,TRBV11-3,.,TRBJ2-7,CASSLEGVRAYEQYF,TGTGCCAGCAGCTTAGAAGGGGTGCGAGCCTACGAGCAGTACTTC